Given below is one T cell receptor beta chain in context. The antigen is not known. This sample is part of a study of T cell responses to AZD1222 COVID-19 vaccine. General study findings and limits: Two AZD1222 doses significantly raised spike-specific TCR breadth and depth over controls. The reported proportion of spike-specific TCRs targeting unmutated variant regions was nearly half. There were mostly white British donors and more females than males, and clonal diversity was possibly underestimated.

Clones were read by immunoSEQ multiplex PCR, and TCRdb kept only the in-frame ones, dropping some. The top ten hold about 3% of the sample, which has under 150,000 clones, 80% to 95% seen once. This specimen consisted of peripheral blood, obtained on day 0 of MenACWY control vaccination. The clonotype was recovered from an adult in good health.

As DNA, the CDR3 is TGTGCCAGCAGCCGCCTGAGATCAGGGAAACGAGATGAAGCTTTCTTT. The encoded protein is CASSRLRSGKRDEAFF. The chain recombines TRBV3-1 (or the pseudogene TRBV3-2) with TRBJ1-1, with D maybe TRBD1 (5 bases). The germline gives CDR1 LGHDT, CDR2 YNNKEL (reference sequence). There are 16 residues in the CDR3. Between the trimmed V and J ends, which lost 4 bases and 7 bases, there was a span of 22 bases.